This TCR beta chain was observed in a study of human T cells and chemical hapten exposure. Specified time point: patch test 1, 2 weeks after DPC sensitization. The treatment denotes: therapeutic diphenylcyclopropenone sensitization with weekly scalp DPC. TCRdb analysed the RACE reads with MiXCR anew, one entry per CDR3 protein. Of 75,000 to 95,000 distinct CDR3 sequences listed, 10% to 15% are singletons. V was trimmed by 7 bases and J by 1 base, leaving 8 bases between them. Per the germline V gene, CDR1 is SQVTM and CDR2 is ANQGSEA. The CDR3 has 11 amino acids. This clonotype was obtained from a woman aged 60 to 75 with alopecia areata. Some clones in this sample may be carry-over from other donors' samples. This chain connects TRBV29-1 to TRBJ2-7; D is unresolved. Sequences were derived from whole blood, sampled in connection with sensitization to the hapten diphenylcyclopropenone (DPC). CDR3 sequence: CSGVASYEQYF. DNA for the CDR3: TGCAGCGGAGTGGCGTCCTACGAGCAGTACTTC.